The source of this T cell receptor beta chain is a study of blood T cell repertoires in COVID-19. The overall study: Sites across the United States, Italy and Spain contributed samples from acute and convalescent COVID-19. The cDNA or gDNA used as material had been derived from T cells, B-cell-depleted T cells, or PBMCs.

This CDR3 comprises 13 residues. V was shortened by 0 bases and J by 5 bases, with 5 bases between the two germline ends. Germline loops: CDR1 GTSNPN, CDR2 SVGIG (reference sequence). This clone was counted at least ten times. Within the sample, other DNA sequences also encode this same CDR3. Source study methods: Estimated nucleated cell counts came from reference gene primer amplification. Sequencing used immunoSEQ multiplex PCR; TCRdb keeps in-frame clones, though not all of them. D and trimming were read from the DNA, whereas the V and J calls and clone size are those reported in that table. The sample includes fewer than 150,000 clones, about 90% of them seen just once.

This rearrangement joins TRBV30 to TRBJ1-6; D uncertain. The clonotype was recovered from a woman aged 70-85 years with acute or convalescent COVID-19. Sequencing was performed on peripheral blood. The CDR3 sequence is CAWSVQNNSPLHF. The CDR3 nucleotides read TGTGCCTGGAGTGTACAGAATAATTCACCCCTCCACTTT.